This T cell receptor beta chain stems from a study of blood T cell repertoires in COVID-19. In germline, CDR1 is MNHEY, CDR2 SMNVEV (reference sequence). V gave up 7 bases and J gave up 0 bases, with 21 bases separating them. This CDR3 has 18 amino acids. Measured with immunoSEQ multiplex PCR; TCRdb has only the in-frame clones, and not every one. The table has some 150,000 clones, roughly four fifths seen once. Material for sequencing was peripheral blood. The rearrangement uses TRBV27 and TRBJ2-2, with D uncertain. The source of this sequence is a human donor in a cohort sampled during active COVID-19. For the CDR3, the DNA is TGTGCCAGCATCCCTCAGGTGGCATTGGTAGCGAACACCGGGGAGCTGTTTTTT. It is translated as CASIPQVALVANTGELFF.